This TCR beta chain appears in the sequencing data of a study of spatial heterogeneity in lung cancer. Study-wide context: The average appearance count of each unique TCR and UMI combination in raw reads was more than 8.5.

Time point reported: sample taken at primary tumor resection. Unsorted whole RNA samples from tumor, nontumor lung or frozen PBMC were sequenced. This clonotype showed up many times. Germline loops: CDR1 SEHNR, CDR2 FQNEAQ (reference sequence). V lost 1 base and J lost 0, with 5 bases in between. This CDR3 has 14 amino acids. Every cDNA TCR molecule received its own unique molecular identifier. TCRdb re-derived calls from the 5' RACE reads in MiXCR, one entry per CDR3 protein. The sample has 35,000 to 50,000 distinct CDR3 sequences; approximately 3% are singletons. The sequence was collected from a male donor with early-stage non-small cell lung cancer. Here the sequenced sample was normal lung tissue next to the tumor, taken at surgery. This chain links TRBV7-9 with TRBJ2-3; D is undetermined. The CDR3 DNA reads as TGTGCCAGCAGCTTAGTGAAGAGCACAGATACGCAGTATTTT. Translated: CASSLVKSTDTQYF.